The T cell receptor (beta chain) described here comes from a study of cytomegalovirus exposure and HLA in healthy donors. Findings of the study overall: Among CMV-associated TCR beta chains, most appeared HLA-restricted in a later analysis. A later analysis showed TCR association rates differing by HLA locus, peaking at DRB1 and lowest at HLA-C.

Donors were nominally healthy when sampled, though unrecorded immune exposures were likely. This clone was recorded a few times. Its target is unknown. This CDR3 is built from 13 residues. After removal of 1 base from V and 13 bases from J, the junction contained 9 bases not matched to a gene. Germline-derived CDR1 and CDR2 are SGHDN and FVKESK. The PCR was carried out with 60 Vbeta primers and 13 Jbeta primers. TCRdb's table, derived via immunoSEQ multiplex PCR, lists solely in-frame clones and lacks some. Found here are about 190,000 clones, around 75% of them singletons; the top ten hold 6.3%. The TCR comes from a man aged 35 to 55 in good health and CMV-seropositive. The V gene is TRBV14, the J gene TRBJ1-1; TRBD1 aligns across 7 bases. The specimen sequenced was PBMCs. Here the CDR3 reads CASSQVTTAGGFF. The DNA of the CDR3 is TGTGCCAGCAGCCAAGTTACTACGGCAGGGGGTTTCTTT.